Below are 22 T cell receptor beta chains sequenced from a single sample in a study of neoadjuvant anti-PD-1 for oral cavity cancer. Sequencing used immunoSEQ multiplex PCR; TCRdb keeps in-frame clones, though not all of them. In the table there are about 12,000 clones, about 76% of which are singletons. Time point meaning: after neoadjuvant nivolumab, at surgical resection. Specimen: PBMCs, collected after nivolumab (anti-PD-1) treatment. The receptors shown here come from a person between 35 and 79 years old with oral cavity squamous cell carcinoma.

The rearrangement links TRBV29-1 to TRBJ2-1; D possibly corresponds to TRBD1 (6 bases). Deletions cut 4 bases from V and 4 bases from J, with 8 bases between. CDR3 size: 12 residues. The germline V gene has CDR1 SQVTM and CDR2 ANQGSEA. The CDR3 here is CSVGTAYNEQFF. CDR3 in DNA: TGCAGCGTTGGGACAGCTTACAATGAGCAGTTCTTC.

The V call is TRBV30, the J call TRBJ2-7; D is ambiguous. Per germline, CDR1 GTSNPN and CDR2 SVGIG (reference sequence). The CDR3 runs 14 residues. V was cut by 1 base and J by 7 bases, with 17 bases left in between. In DNA form, the CDR3 reads TGTGCCTGGAGTGCTAAAGCTCGTCTGGGTGAGCAGTACTTC. Amino acids: CAWSAKARLGEQYF. The variable domain in full, completed from reference TRBV30 and TRBJ2-7, reads SQTIHQWPATLVQPVGSPLSLECTVEGTSNPNLYWYRQAAGRGLQLLFYSVGIGQISSEVPQNLSASRPQDRQFILSSKKLLLSDSGFYLCAWSAKARLGEQYFGPGTRLTVT.

The chain uses TRBV6-5 and TRBJ1-5; D gene ambiguous. The CDR3 runs 15 residues. Germline assignment: CDR1 MNHEY and CDR2 SVGAGI. With 0 bases removed from V and 0 bases from J, the gap between germline ends came to 6 bases. CDR3 coding DNA: TGTGCCAGCAGTTACTCGGCGGCTAGCAATCAGCCCCAGCATTTT. Translating gives CASSYSAASNQPQHF.

In its sample, this clone was seen a few times. The rearrangement links TRBV10-2 to TRBJ1-5; D possibly corresponds to TRBD1 (5 bases). The germline V and J ends were trimmed by 1 base and 0 bases, with 13 bases remaining between them. The CDR3 sequence is 17 residues long. The germline V gene encodes CDR1 WSHSY and CDR2 SAAADI. CDR3 region: CASSEFGAAYSNQPQHF. CDR3 bases: TGCGCCAGCAGTGAGTTTGGGGCAGCTTATAGCAATCAGCCCCAGCATTTT.

The V gene is TRBV11-2, the J gene TRBJ2-5; 7 nucleotides agree with TRBD1. The V gene's germline CDR1 is SGHAT and CDR2 FQNNGV. The CDR3 totals 14 residues. Trimming at V came to 5 bases and at J to 1 base, leaving 4 bases not matched to a gene. CDR3 DNA sequence: TGTGCCAGCAGCACCTACAGGGGCCAAGAGACCCAGTACTTC. Protein product: CASSTYRGQETQYF.

This clone was recorded only once. The V gene is TRBV6-5, the J gene TRBJ1-2, with a tentative D call TRBD1 (6 bases). Germline V CDR1 and CDR2: MNHEY, SVGAGI. V was pared by 2 bases and J by 4 bases, with 11 bases between. This CDR3 is built from 14 residues. As DNA, the CDR3 is TGTGCCAGCAGTTACGGGCAGGGGCTCTATGGCTACACCTTC. It translates to CASSYGQGLYGYTF.

V usage is TRBV7-9 and J usage is TRBJ2-1; D unresolved. The V gene's germline CDR1 is SEHNR and CDR2 FQNEAQ (reference sequence). V dropped 4 bases and J dropped 7 bases, with 2 bases sitting between them. The CDR3 has 10 residues. This CDR3 is CASSSNEQFF. CDR3 coding DNA: TGTGCCAGCAGCTCAAATGAGCAGTTCTTC.

This chain joins TRBV13 and TRBJ2-7; D assignment may be TRBD1 or TRBD2 (5 bases each). Between the trimmed V and J ends, which lost 0 bases and 3 bases, there was a span of 12 bases. In germline, CDR1 is PRHDT, CDR2 FYEKMQ (reference sequence). This CDR3 is built from 15 residues. The CDR3 spells CASSLGRGAGYEQYF. As DNA, the CDR3 is TGTGCCAGCAGCTTAGGGAGGGGCGCGGGCTACGAGCAGTACTTC.

The chain combines TRBV27 with TRBJ1-1; 7 nucleotides align to TRBD1. From germline, CDR1 is MNHEY and CDR2 SMNVEV (reference sequence). Trimming removed 5 bases from V and 5 bases from J; junction bases left unmatched: 11. The CDR3 is made up of 15 amino acids. CDR3 DNA sequence: TGTGCCAGCAGTGTCTACAGGGGAGGATTTACTGAAGCTTTCTTT. It specifies CASSVYRGGFTEAFF.

V is TRBV5-1 and J is TRBJ2-5; 9 nucleotides line up with TRBD2. The CDR3 is made up of 15 amino acids. Unmatched junction bases numbered 9, after V lost 4 bases and J lost 5 bases. The germline V gene has CDR1 SGHRS and CDR2 YFSETQ. The CDR3 region is CASSPVVAGGETQYF. In DNA form, the CDR3 reads TGCGCCAGCAGCCCGGTTGTTGCGGGAGGGGAGACCCAGTACTTC. Looking up the rest from reference TRBV5-1 and TRBJ2-5 gives the full variable domain: KAGVTQTPRYLIKTRGQQVTLSCSPISGHRSVSWYQQTPGQGLQFLFEYFSETQRNKGNFPGRFSGRQFSNSRSEMNVSTLELGDSALYLCASSPVVAGGETQYFGPGTRLLVL.

This chain links TRBV7-8 with TRBJ1-1; 7 nucleotides align to TRBD1. The V and J ends lost 3 bases and 4 bases, in that order; junction bases with no gene match: 5. Germline V gene sequence: CDR1 SGHVS, CDR2 FQNEAQ. CDR3 size: 14 residues. This chain's CDR3 is CASSFNRGGTEAFF. The CDR3 DNA reads as TGTGCCAGCAGCTTTAACAGGGGTGGCACTGAAGCTTTCTTT.

The rearrangement links TRBV27 to TRBJ2-3, with D possibly matching TRBD2 (6 bases). The CDR3 has 14 residues. CDR1 is MNHEY and CDR2 is SMNVEV in the germline V gene (reference sequence). The V end was cut by 10 bases, the J end by 2 bases, with 16 bases between. The CDR3 sequence is CATRLVRHTDTQYF. CDR3 coding DNA: TGTGCCACCCGACTAGTCAGGCACACAGATACGCAGTATTTT.

V is TRBV5-1 and J is TRBJ2-7; 8 bases align to TRBD1. In germline, CDR1 is SGHRS, CDR2 YFSETQ. The V gene end was trimmed by 4 bases and the J gene end by 0 bases; junction bases not matched to a gene: 6. The CDR3 is 15 residues long. CDR3 nucleotide sequence: TGCGCCAGCAGCGGCGGACAGGGCTCCTCCTACGAGCAGTACTTC. Its translation: CASSGGQGSSYEQYF. The entire variable domain, with the rest obtained from reference TRBV5-1 and TRBJ2-7, is as follows: KAGVTQTPRYLIKTRGQQVTLSCSPISGHRSVSWYQQTPGQGLQFLFEYFSETQRNKGNFPGRFSGRQFSNSRSEMNVSTLELGDSALYLCASSGGQGSSYEQYFGPGTRLTVT.

The chain carries TRBV9 and TRBJ2-1, with D uncertain. V was shortened by 3 bases and J by 7 bases, with 8 bases between the two germline ends. CDR1 is SGDLS and CDR2 is YYNGEE in the germline V gene. There are 12 residues in the CDR3. The CDR3 region has the DNA TGTGCCAGCAGCGGTAGTGGGAATGAGCAGTTCTTC. This encodes CASSGSGNEQFF. The full variable domain, its missing parts supplied by reference TRBV9 and TRBJ2-1, is DSGVTQTPKHLITATGQRVTLRCSPRSGDLSVYWYQQSLDQGLQFLIQYYNGEERAKGNILERFSAQQFPDLHSELNLSSLELGDSALYFCASSGSGNEQFFGPGTRLTVL.

V is TRBV30 and J is TRBJ1-2, with D possibly TRBD1 on 6 matching bases. The CDR3 contains 14 residues. The ends were cut back, 8 bases at V and 1 base at J, with 17 bases in the middle. Looked up from germline, CDR1 is GTSNPN and CDR2 is SVGIG (reference sequence). This CDR3 reads CASREQGYNYGYTF. In DNA, the CDR3 is TGTGCCAGCCGAGAACAGGGTTATAACTATGGCTACACCTTC.

This clone was observed a few times. This chain links TRBV10-1 with TRBJ1-4, with D possibly TRBD1 on 5 matching bases. Germline V CDR1 and CDR2: WNHNN, SYGVQD (reference sequence). The CDR3 loop spans 13 amino acids. V was clipped by 10 bases and J by 5 bases, with 14 bases between them. In DNA form, the CDR3 reads TGCGCCACACCGGGACGGCCCAATGAAAAACTGTTTTTT. This encodes CATPGRPNEKLFF.

The chain employs TRBV9 and TRBJ2-5; 9 bases match TRBD2. The CDR3 is 13 residues long. The V gene end was trimmed by 2 bases and the J gene end by 7 bases; junction bases not matched to a gene: 3. Germline V gene data show CDR1 as SGDLS and CDR2 as YYNGEE. CDR3 sequence: CASSVSGGGTQYF. DNA of the CDR3: TGTGCCAGCAGCGTTAGCGGGGGAGGGACCCAGTACTTC. The full variable domain, completed using reference TRBV9 and TRBJ2-5, is DSGVTQTPKHLITATGQRVTLRCSPRSGDLSVYWYQQSLDQGLQFLIQYYNGEERAKGNILERFSAQQFPDLHSELNLSSLELGDSALYFCASSVSGGGTQYFGPGTRLLVL.

This clone was seen only a few times. V gene TRBV7-9 combines with J gene TRBJ2-1, with no clear D. The CDR3 extends over 14 amino acids. CDR1 is SEHNR, CDR2 FQNEAQ, per germline (reference sequence). Trimming took off 1 base at V and 3 bases at J, with 7 bases between the two ends. The CDR3 DNA reads as TGTGCCAGCAGCTTAGTCGGTGGCTACAATGAGCAGTTCTTC. This encodes CASSLVGGYNEQFF.

This sequence joins TRBV6-5 and TRBJ1-5, with a tentative D call TRBD1 (5 bases). There are 15 residues in the CDR3. Germline V gives CDR1 MNHEY, CDR2 SVGAGI. Trimming took off 5 bases at V and 1 base at J, with 12 bases between the two ends. CDR3 in amino acids: CASSQTGFSNQPQHF. The CDR3 nucleotides are TGTGCCAGCAGTCAAACAGGATTCAGCAATCAGCCCCAGCATTTT.

The chain links TRBV6-5 to TRBJ1-1, with TRBD1 matching over 10 bases. V shed 1 base and J 5 bases; nucleotides not matched to a gene: 4. CDR3 length equals 15 residues. Per germline, CDR1 MNHEY and CDR2 SVGAGI. The CDR3 reads CASSYWDRGLTEAFF. In nucleotides, the CDR3 is TGTGCCAGCAGTTACTGGGACAGGGGTTTGACTGAAGCTTTCTTT.

The chain uses TRBV18 and TRBJ1-3; D call uncertain. Germline V gene sequence: CDR1 KGHSH, CDR2 LQKENI. The CDR3 sequence is 16 residues long. V gave up 1 base and J gave up 0 bases, with 10 bases separating them. The CDR3 DNA follows: TGTGCCAGCTCACCACTGAGGGTTCCCTCTGGAAACACCATATATTTT. It codes for CASSPLRVPSGNTIYF.

The chain employs TRBV11-1 and TRBJ2-7, with D hard to call. V gave up 6 bases and J gave up 3 bases, with 18 bases separating them. CDR3 length: 15 residues. The V gene's germline CDR1 is SGHAT and CDR2 FQDESV (reference sequence). The CDR3 spells CASSSSILTDYEQYF. The CDR3 DNA reads as TGTGCCAGCAGTTCCTCTATTCTCACCGACTACGAGCAGTACTTC. Full variable domain (missing parts from reference TRBV11-1 and TRBJ2-7): EAEVAQSPRYKITEKSQAVAFWCDPISGHATLYWYRQILGQGPELLVQFQDESVVDDSQLPKDRFSAERLKGVDSTLKIQPAELGDSAMYLCASSSSILTDYEQYFGPGTRLTVT.